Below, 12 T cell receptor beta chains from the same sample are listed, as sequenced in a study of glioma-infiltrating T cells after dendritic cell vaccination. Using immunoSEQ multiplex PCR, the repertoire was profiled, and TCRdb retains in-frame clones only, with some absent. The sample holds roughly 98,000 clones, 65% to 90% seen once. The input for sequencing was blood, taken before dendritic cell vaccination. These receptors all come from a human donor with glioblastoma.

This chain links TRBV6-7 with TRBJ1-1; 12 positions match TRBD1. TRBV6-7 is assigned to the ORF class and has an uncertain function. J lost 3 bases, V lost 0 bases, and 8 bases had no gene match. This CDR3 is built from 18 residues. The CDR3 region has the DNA TGTGCCAGCAGTTACTCGGGACAGGGGGCCCGAGGGGACACTGAAGCTTTCTTT. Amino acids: CASSYSGQGARGDTEAFF.

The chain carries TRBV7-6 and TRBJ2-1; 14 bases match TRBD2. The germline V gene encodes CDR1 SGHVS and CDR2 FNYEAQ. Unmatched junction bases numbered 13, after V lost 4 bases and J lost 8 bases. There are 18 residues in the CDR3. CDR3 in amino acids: CASSSGTSGGAGSYEQFF. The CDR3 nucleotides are TGTGCCAGCAGCTCAGGGACTAGCGGGGGAGCAGGTAGTTATGAGCAGTTCTTC.

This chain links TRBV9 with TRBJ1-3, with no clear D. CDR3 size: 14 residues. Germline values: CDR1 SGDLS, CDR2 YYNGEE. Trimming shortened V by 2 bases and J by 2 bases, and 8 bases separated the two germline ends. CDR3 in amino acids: CASSVAVAGNTIYF. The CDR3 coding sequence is TGTGCCAGCAGCGTGGCAGTCGCTGGAAACACCATATATTTT.

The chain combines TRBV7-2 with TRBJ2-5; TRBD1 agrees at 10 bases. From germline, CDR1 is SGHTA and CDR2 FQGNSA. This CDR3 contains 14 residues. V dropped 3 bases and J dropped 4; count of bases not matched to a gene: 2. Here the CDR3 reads CASSFDRGRETQYF. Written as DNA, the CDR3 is TGTGCCAGCAGCTTTGACAGGGGGCGAGAGACCCAGTACTTC.

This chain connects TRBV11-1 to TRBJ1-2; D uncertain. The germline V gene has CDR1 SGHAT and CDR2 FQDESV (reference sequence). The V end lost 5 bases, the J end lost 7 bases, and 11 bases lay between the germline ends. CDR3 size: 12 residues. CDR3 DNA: TGTGCCAGCAGCCGGGAAGGAATTGGCTACACCTTC. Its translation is CASSREGIGYTF.

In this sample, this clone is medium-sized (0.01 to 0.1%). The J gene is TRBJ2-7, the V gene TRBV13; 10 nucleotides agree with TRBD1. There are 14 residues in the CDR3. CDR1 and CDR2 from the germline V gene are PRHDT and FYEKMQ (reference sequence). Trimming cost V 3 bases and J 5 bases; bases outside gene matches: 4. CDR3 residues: CASSFRQGAHEQYF. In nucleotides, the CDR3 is TGTGCCAGCAGCTTCCGACAGGGGGCCCACGAGCAGTACTTC. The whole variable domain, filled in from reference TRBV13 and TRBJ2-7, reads AAGVIQSPRHLIKEKRETATLKCYPIPRHDTVYWYQQGPGQDPQFLISFYEKMQSDKGSIPDRFSAQQFSDYHSELNMSSLELGDSALYFCASSFRQGAHEQYFGPGTRLTVT.

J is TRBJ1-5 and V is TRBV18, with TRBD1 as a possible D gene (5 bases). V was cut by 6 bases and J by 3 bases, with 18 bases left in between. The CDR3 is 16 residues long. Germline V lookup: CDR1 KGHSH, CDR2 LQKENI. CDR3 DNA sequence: TGTGCCAGCTCCGGGGGAGGGGATGCTCCCAATCAGCCCCAGCATTTT. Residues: CASSGGGDAPNQPQHF.

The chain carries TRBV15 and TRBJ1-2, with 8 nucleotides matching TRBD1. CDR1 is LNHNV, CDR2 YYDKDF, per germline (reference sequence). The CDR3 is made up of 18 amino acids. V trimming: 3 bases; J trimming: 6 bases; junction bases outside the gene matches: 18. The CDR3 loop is CATSSRTGTGLLLDGYTF. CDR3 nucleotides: TGTGCCACCAGCAGCCGCACCGGGACAGGTCTACTATTAGATGGCTACACCTTC.

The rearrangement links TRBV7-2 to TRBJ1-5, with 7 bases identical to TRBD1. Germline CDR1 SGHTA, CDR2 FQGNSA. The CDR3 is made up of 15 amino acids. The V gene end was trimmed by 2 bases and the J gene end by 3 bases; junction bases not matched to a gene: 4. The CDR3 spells CASSLTGALNQPQHF. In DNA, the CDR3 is TGTGCCAGCAGCTTAACAGGGGCTCTCAATCAGCCCCAGCATTTT.

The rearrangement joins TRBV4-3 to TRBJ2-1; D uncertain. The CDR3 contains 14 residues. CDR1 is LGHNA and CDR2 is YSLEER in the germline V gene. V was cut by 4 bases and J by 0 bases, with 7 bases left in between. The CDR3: CASSPPYSYNEQFF. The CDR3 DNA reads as TGCGCCAGCAGCCCGCCCTACTCCTACAATGAGCAGTTCTTC.

In DNA, the CDR3 is TGTGCCAGCAGCCCCAGGGGACTAGCGGGGAACTACAATGAGCAGTTCTTC. Protein product: CASSPRGLAGNYNEQFF. The chain combines TRBV7-9 with TRBJ2-1; 13 bases are shared with TRBD2. Trimming removed 5 bases from V and 3 bases from J; junction bases left unmatched: 7. CDR1 and CDR2 from the germline V gene are SEHNR and FQNEAQ (reference sequence). The CDR3 spans 17 residues.

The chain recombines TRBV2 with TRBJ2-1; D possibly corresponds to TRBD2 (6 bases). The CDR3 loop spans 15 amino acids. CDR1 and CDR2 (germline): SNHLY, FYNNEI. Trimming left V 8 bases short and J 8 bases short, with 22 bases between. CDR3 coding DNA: TGTGCCAGCTGGTTCCGGGACTCCCACCGCGATGAGCAGTTCTTC. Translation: CASWFRDSHRDEQFF.